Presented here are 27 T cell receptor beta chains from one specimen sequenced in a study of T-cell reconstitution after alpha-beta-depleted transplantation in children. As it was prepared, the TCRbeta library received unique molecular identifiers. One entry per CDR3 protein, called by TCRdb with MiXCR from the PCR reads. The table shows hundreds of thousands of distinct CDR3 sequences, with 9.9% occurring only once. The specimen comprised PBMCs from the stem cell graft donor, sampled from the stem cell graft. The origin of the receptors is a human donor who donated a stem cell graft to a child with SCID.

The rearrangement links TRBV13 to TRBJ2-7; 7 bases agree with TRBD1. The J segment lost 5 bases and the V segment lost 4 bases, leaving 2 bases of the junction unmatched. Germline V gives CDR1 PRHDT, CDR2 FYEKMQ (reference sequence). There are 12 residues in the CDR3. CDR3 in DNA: TGTGCCAGCAGCTCAGGGGGAAACGAGCAGTACTTC. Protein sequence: CASSSGGNEQYF.

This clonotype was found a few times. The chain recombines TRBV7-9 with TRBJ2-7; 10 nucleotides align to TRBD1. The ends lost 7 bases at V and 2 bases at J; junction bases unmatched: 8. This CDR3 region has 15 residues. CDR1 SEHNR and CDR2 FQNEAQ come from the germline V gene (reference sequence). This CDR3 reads CASTADRGTTYEQYF. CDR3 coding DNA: TGTGCCAGCACGGCGGACAGGGGGACGACCTACGAGCAGTACTTC.

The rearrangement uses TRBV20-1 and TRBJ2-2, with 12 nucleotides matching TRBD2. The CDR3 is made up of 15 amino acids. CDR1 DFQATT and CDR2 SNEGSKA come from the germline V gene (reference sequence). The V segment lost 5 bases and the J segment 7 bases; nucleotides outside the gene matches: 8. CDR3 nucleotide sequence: TGCAGTGCTCCTAGCGGGGGGGCCCTGGGCGGGGAGCTGTTTTTT. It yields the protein CSAPSGGALGGELFF.

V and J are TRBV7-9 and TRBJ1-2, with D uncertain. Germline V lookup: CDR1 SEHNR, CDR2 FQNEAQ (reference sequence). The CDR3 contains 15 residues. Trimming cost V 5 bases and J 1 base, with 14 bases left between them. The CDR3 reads CASSRPSDYNYGYTF. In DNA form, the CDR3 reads TGTGCCAGCAGCAGGCCTTCAGACTATAACTATGGCTACACCTTC. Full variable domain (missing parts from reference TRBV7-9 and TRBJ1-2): DTGVSQNPRHKITKRGQNVTFRCDPISEHNRLYWYRQTLGQGPEFLTYFQNEAQLEKSRLLSDRFSAERPKGSFSTLEIQRTEQGDSAMYLCASSRPSDYNYGYTFGSGTRLTVV.

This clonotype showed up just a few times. CDR3 in DNA: TGCAGTGCTAGAACTAGCGGGGGCCTTAACACCGGGGAGCTGTTTTTT. Protein sequence: CSARTSGGLNTGELFF. The chain combines TRBV20-1 with TRBJ2-2; TRBD2 agrees at 11 bases. This CDR3 is 16 amino acids long. Trimming took 2 bases from V and 2 from J; bases not matched to a gene: 4. Germline values: CDR1 DFQATT, CDR2 SNEGSKA (reference sequence).

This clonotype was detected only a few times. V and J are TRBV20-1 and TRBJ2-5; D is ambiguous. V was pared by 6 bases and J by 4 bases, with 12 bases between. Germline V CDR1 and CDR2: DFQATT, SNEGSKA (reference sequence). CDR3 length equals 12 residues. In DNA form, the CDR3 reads TGCAGTGCCCTAGGGTTCCGAGAGACCCAGTACTTC. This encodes CSALGFRETQYF.

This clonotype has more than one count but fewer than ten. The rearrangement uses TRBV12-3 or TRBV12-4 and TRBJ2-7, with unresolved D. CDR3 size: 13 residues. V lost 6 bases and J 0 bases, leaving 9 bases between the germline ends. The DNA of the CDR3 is TGTGCCAGCAGGCGTTCGAGCTCCTACGAGCAGTACTTC. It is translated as CASRRSSSYEQYF.

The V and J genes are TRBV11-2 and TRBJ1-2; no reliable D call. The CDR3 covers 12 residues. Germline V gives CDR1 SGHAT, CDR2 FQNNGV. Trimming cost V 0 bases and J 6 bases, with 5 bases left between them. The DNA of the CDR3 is TGTGCCAGCAGCTTAGAGGCCGATGGCTACACCTTC. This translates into CASSLEADGYTF.

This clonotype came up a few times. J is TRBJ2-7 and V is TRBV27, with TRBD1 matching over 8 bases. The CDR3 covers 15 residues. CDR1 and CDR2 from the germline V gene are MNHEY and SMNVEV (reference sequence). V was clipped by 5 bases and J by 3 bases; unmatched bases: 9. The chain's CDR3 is CASSVWTGILYEQYF. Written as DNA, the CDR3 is TGTGCCAGCAGTGTTTGGACAGGGATACTCTACGAGCAGTACTTC.

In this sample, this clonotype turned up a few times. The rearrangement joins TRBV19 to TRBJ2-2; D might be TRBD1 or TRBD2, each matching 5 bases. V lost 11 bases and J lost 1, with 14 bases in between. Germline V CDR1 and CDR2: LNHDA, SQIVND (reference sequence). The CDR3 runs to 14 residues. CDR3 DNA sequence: TGTGCCGGGTACGGGACGGAGAACACCGGGGAGCTGTTTTTT. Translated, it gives CAGYGTENTGELFF.

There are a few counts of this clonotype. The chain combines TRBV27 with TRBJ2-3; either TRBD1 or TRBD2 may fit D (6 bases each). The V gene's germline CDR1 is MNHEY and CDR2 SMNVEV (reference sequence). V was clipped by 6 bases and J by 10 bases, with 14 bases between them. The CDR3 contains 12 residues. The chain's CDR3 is CASRGGIAAQYF. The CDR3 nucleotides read TGTGCCAGCAGAGGGGGGATAGCGGCGCAGTATTTT.

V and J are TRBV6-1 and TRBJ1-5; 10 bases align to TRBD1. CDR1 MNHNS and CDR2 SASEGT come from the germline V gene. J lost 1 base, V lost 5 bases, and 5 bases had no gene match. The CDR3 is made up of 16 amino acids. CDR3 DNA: TGTGCCAGCAGTCCATTGGACAGGGGGAGCAATCAGCCCCAGCATTTT. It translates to CASSPLDRGSNQPQHF.

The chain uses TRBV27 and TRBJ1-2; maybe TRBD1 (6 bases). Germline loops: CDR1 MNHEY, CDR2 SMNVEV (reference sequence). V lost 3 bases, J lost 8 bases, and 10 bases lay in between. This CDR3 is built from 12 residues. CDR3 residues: CASSFSGQGYTF. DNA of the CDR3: TGTGCCAGCAGTTTTTCGGGACAAGGCTACACCTTC.

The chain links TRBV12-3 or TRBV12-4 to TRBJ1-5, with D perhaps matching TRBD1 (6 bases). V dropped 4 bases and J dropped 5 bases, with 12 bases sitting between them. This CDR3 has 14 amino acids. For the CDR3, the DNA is TGTGCCAGCAGTTACGGGGGCGGGGATCAGCCCCAGCATTTT. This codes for CASSYGGGDQPQHF.

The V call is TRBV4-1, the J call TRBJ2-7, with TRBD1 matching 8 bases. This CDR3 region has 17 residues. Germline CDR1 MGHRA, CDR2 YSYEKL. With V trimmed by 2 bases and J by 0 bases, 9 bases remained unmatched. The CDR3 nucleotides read TGCGCCAGCAGCCAAAGGGCGGGACAGGAGTTCTCCTACGAGCAGTACTTC. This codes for CASSQRAGQEFSYEQYF.

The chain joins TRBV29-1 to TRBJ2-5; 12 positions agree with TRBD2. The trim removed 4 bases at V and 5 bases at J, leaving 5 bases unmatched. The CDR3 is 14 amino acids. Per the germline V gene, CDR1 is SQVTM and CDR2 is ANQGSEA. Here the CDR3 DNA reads TGCAGCGTTGTCCTAGCGGGGGGGAGGGAGACCCAGTACTTC. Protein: CSVVLAGGRETQYF. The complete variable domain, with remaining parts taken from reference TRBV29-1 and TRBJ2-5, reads SAVISQKPSRDICQRGTSLTIQCQVDSQVTMMFWYRQQPGQSLTLIATANQGSEATYESGFVIDKFPISRPNLTFSTLTVSNMSPEDSSIYLCSVVLAGGRETQYFGPGTRLLVL.

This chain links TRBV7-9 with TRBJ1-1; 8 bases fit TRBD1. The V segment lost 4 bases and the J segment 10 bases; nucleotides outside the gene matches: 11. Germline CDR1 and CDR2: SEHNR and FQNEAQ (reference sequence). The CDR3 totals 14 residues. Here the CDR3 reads CASSSRTQGVVAFF. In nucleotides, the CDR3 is TGTGCCAGCAGCTCACGGACACAGGGGGTGGTAGCTTTCTTT.

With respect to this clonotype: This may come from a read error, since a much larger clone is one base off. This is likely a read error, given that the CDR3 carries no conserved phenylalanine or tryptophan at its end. CDR3 protein: CASRPQGAGANVLTL. The CDR3 nucleotides are TGCGCCAGCCGACCTCAGGGCGCTGGGGCCAACGTCCTGACTTTA. The chain uses TRBV5-1 and TRBJ2-6; a weak D match, TRBD1 (5 bases). The CDR3 runs to 15 residues. Per the germline V gene, CDR1 is SGHRS and CDR2 is YFSETQ. The V end lost 7 bases, the J end lost 2 bases, and 13 bases lay between the germline ends.

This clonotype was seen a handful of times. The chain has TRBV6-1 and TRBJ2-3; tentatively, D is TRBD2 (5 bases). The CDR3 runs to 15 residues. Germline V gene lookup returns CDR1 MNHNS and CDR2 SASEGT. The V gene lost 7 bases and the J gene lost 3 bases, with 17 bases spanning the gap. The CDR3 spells CASIGSVPGTDTQYF. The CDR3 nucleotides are TGTGCCAGCATCGGTAGCGTACCCGGGACAGATACGCAGTATTTT.

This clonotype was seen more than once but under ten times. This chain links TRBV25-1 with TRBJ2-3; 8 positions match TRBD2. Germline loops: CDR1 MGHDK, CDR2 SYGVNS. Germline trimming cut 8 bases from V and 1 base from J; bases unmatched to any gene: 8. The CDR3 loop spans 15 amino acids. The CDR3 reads CASRTGGSRTDTQYF. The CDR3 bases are TGTGCCAGCCGAACGGGAGGGTCCCGCACAGATACGCAGTATTTT.

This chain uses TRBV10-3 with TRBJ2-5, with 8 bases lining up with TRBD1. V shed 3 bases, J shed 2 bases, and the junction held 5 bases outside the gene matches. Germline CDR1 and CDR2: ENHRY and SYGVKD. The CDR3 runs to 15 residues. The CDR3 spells CAISEAGGGQETQYF. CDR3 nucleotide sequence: TGTGCCATCAGTGAAGCAGGGGGCGGGCAAGAGACCCAGTACTTC.

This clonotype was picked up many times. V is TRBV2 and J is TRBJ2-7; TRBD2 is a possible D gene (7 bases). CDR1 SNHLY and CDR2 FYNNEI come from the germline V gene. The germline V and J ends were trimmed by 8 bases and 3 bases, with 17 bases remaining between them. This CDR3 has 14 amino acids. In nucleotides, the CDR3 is TGTGCCAGCGGAGGAAGGGGGGGAGGCTACGAGCAGTACTTC. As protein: CASGGRGGGYEQYF.

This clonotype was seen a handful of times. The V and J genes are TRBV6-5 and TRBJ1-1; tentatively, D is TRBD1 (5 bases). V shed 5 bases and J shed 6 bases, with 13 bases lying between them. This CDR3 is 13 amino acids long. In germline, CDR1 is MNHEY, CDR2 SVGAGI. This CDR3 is CASSQYRTSEAFF. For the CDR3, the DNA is TGTGCCAGCAGTCAGTACAGGACTTCTGAAGCTTTCTTT.

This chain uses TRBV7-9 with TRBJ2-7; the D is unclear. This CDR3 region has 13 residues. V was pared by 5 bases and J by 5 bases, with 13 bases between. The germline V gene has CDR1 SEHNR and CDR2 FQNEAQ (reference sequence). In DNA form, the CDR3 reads TGTGCCAGCAGCGCGCCTGGCGTTCACGAGCAGTACTTC. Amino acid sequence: CASSAPGVHEQYF.

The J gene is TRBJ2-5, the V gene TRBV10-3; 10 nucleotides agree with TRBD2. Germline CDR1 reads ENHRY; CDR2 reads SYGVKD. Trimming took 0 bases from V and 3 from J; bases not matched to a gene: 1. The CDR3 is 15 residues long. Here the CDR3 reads CAISESLAGEETQYF. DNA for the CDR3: TGTGCCATCAGTGAGTCGCTAGCGGGGGAAGAGACCCAGTACTTC.

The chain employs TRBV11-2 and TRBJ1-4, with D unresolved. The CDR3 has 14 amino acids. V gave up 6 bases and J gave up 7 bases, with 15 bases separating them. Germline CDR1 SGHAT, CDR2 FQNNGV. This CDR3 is CASRGRVAGEKLFF. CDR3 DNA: TGTGCCAGCAGGGGCCGGGTCGCAGGTGAAAAACTGTTTTTT.

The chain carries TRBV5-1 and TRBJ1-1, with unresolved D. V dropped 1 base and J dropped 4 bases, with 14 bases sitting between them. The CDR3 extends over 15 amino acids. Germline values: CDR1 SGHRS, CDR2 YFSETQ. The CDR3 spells CASSLRQLSATEAFF. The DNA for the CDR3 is TGCGCCAGCAGCTTGCGACAATTAAGTGCCACTGAAGCTTTCTTT.